One and the same sample provided the 2 T cell receptor beta chains below, sequenced in a study of cytomegalovirus exposure and HLA in healthy donors. Clones were read by immunoSEQ multiplex PCR, and TCRdb kept only the in-frame ones, dropping some. The sample gives about 180,000 clones, around 84% of which show up once; more than 15% is in the top ten. Material: PBMCs. These receptors all come from a man between 18 and 29 years old in good health and CMV-seropositive.

This clone was counted at least ten times. The V gene is TRBV30, the J gene TRBJ2-7; 15 positions agree with TRBD2. The CDR3 is 17 residues long. CDR1 and CDR2 (germline): GTSNPN, SVGIG (reference sequence). J was trimmed by 0 bases and V by 3 bases; bases with no gene match: 6. Here the CDR3 DNA reads TGTGCCTGGAGCGCCGGGACTAGCGGGAGGTACTCCTACGAGCAGTACTTC. Amino acid sequence: CAWSAGTSGRYSYEQYF. Full variable domain (outside the CDR3, taken from reference TRBV30 and TRBJ2-7): SQTIHQWPATLVQPVGSPLSLECTVEGTSNPNLYWYRQAAGRGLQLLFYSVGIGQISSEVPQNLSASRPQDRQFILSSKKLLLSDSGFYLCAWSAGTSGRYSYEQYFGPGTRLTVT.

The chain combines TRBV28 with TRBJ1-2, with 9 bases that match TRBD1. After removal of 6 bases from V and 8 bases from J, the junction contained 7 bases not matched to a gene. Germline assignment: CDR1 MDHEN and CDR2 SYDVKM. The CDR3 has 13 residues. For the CDR3, the DNA is TGTGCCAGCAGCCCGGGACAGGGTTCGGGCTACACCTTC. It is translated as CASSPGQGSGYTF.